The 29 T cell receptor beta chains presented below share a single source sample, sequenced in a study of identifying expanded T cells in peripheral blood. Profiling relied on immunoSEQ multiplex PCR, and the TCRdb table lists in-frame clones only, not all of them. Of under 100,000 clones listed, approximately 84% are singletons. The sequenced sample was blood. These receptors all stem from a person between 18 and 75 years old in good health.

A remark on this clone: Germline is not matched at one junction end, which may reflect a read error. V usage is TRBV5-4 and J usage is TRBJ1-2; 8 nucleotides match TRBD1. Germline V gene sequence: CDR1 SGHNT, CDR2 YYREEE (reference sequence). The CDR3 spans 14 residues. DNA of the CDR3: TGTGCCAGCGGCTTCGGACAGGGTGACTATGGCTACACCTTC. This gives the protein CASGFGQGDYGYTF.

V usage is TRBV6-1 and J usage is TRBJ1-2; D possibly corresponds to TRBD1 (6 bases). This CDR3 is built from 13 residues. With 2 bases removed from V and 7 bases from J, the gap between germline ends came to 11 bases. The V gene's germline CDR1 is MNHNS and CDR2 SASEGT. This chain's CDR3 is CASSELQGSGYTF. The CDR3 DNA sequence: TGTGCCAGCAGTGAACTACAGGGCTCTGGCTACACCTTC.

The V gene is TRBV6-5, the J gene TRBJ2-1, with 8 bases matching TRBD1. The CDR3 runs to 14 residues. Germline V gene data show CDR1 as MNHEY and CDR2 as SVGAGI. Trimming at V came to 6 bases and at J to 5 bases, leaving 6 bases not matched to a gene. CDR3 in DNA: TGTGCCAGCAGAGAGGACAGGGCGAACAATGAGCAGTTCTTC. Its translation: CASREDRANNEQFF.

The chain uses TRBV27 and TRBJ1-1; D call uncertain. CDR3 length equals 16 residues. V lost 2 bases and J lost 0, with 13 bases in between. Germline V gene data show CDR1 as MNHEY and CDR2 as SMNVEV (reference sequence). The CDR3 DNA reads TGTGCCAGCAGTTTAGAGGCCCGGGCTGTGAACACTGAAGCTTTCTTT. It encodes CASSLEARAVNTEAFF.

The chain joins TRBV12-5 to TRBJ2-3; TRBD1 is a possible D gene (5 bases). The CDR3 runs 17 residues. Deletions cut 6 bases from V and 2 bases from J, with 21 bases between. Germline assignment: CDR1 LGHNT and CDR2 FRNRAP. CDR3 sequence: CASGSSEQVWDTDTQYF. For the CDR3, the DNA is TGTGCTAGTGGCTCCTCAGAACAGGTTTGGGACACAGATACGCAGTATTTT.

The chain is built from TRBV14 and TRBJ1-3; D not certain. The CDR3 has 16 amino acids. Trimming shortened V by 1 base and J by 2 bases, and 12 bases separated the two germline ends. Looked up from germline, CDR1 is SGHDN and CDR2 is FVKESK. This chain's CDR3 is CASSQVKGGAGNTIYF. The CDR3 coding sequence is TGTGCCAGCAGCCAAGTCAAAGGAGGTGCTGGAAACACCATATATTTT.

This clone was seen once. V is TRBV5-1 and J is TRBJ2-1, with D perhaps matching TRBD2 (6 bases). The ends were cut back, 7 bases at V and 0 bases at J, with 14 bases in the middle. The CDR3 has 15 amino acids. Germline CDR1 reads SGHRS; CDR2 reads YFSETQ. The chain's CDR3 is CASWRDGSSYNEQFF. In nucleotides, the CDR3 is TGCGCCAGCTGGCGGGACGGAAGCTCCTACAATGAGCAGTTCTTC.

This chain links TRBV7-9 with TRBJ1-2; D is undetermined. The CDR3 runs to 14 residues. In germline, CDR1 is SEHNR, CDR2 FQNEAQ (reference sequence). V gave up 1 base and J gave up 4 bases, with 10 bases separating them. This CDR3 reads CASSLDVGSYGYTF. In nucleotides, the CDR3 is TGTGCCAGCAGCTTAGATGTTGGTTCCTATGGCTACACCTTC.

V usage is TRBV11-1 and J usage is TRBJ1-2; D remains unclear. CDR1 and CDR2 (germline): SGHAT, FQDESV (reference sequence). V was clipped by 1 base and J by 9 bases, with 12 bases between them. The CDR3 is 13 residues long. CDR3 in amino acids: CASSLEPGRSYTF. DNA of the CDR3: TGTGCCAGCAGCTTAGAGCCAGGAAGAAGCTACACCTTC. The whole variable domain, remainder taken from reference TRBV11-1 and TRBJ1-2, is EAEVAQSPRYKITEKSQAVAFWCDPISGHATLYWYRQILGQGPELLVQFQDESVVDDSQLPKDRFSAERLKGVDSTLKIQPAELGDSAMYLCASSLEPGRSYTFGSGTRLTVV.

J is TRBJ1-5 and V is TRBV2, with D possibly being TRBD1 (5 bases). The CDR3 totals 12 residues. Germline V gene sequence: CDR1 SNHLY, CDR2 FYNNEI. Trimming removed 4 bases at V and 7 bases at J, with 8 bases between. Here the CDR3 DNA reads TGTGCCAGCAGTGGGGACGGGCAGCCCCAGCATTTT. Protein: CASSGDGQPQHF.

The chain employs TRBV2 and TRBJ2-6; weak D call: TRBD2 (6 bases). This CDR3 has 14 amino acids. Trimming left V 7 bases short and J 3 bases short, with 10 bases between. Germline V gene lookup returns CDR1 SNHLY and CDR2 FYNNEI. The CDR3 nucleotides read TGTGCCAGCACGTGGGGGGTTGGGGCCAACGTCCTGACTTTC. Protein product: CASTWGVGANVLTF.

This clone was recorded once. This sequence joins TRBV7-9 and TRBJ2-2; D is possibly TRBD2 (6 bases). Between the trimmed V and J ends, which lost 4 bases and 0 bases, there was a span of 12 bases. CDR1 and CDR2 (germline): SEHNR, FQNEAQ (reference sequence). This CDR3 contains 16 residues. The CDR3 nucleotides read TGTGCCAGCAGCTCCCCGACGGGAGCGAACACCGGGGAGCTGTTTTTT. It is translated as CASSSPTGANTGELFF.

The J gene is TRBJ2-7, the V gene TRBV14; 8 bases are a match to TRBD1. Germline V gene sequence: CDR1 SGHDN, CDR2 FVKESK. There are 17 residues in the CDR3. With 4 bases clipped from V and 2 bases from J, the junction kept 13 bases outside the gene matches. Written as DNA, the CDR3 is TGTGCCAGCAGCCTCCTAGGTAGAACAGGGGGAACCTACGAGCAGTACTTC. Its protein is CASSLLGRTGGTYEQYF.

The chain has TRBV5-4 and TRBJ1-2; a weak D match, TRBD1 (5 bases). There are 13 residues in the CDR3. V was pared by 0 bases and J by 7 bases, with 10 bases between. Germline CDR1 reads SGHNT; CDR2 reads YYREEE (reference sequence). CDR3 nucleotides: TGTGCCAGCAGCTTGGGGGGGGTGGCTGGCTACACCTTC. Translating gives CASSLGGVAGYTF.

The V gene is TRBV6-1, the J gene TRBJ1-1; D not resolved. CDR1 is MNHNS and CDR2 is SASEGT in the germline V gene. The CDR3 is made up of 16 amino acids. Between the trimmed V and J ends, which lost 5 bases and 4 bases, there was a span of 20 bases. This chain's CDR3 is CASSKGRTAKVTEAFF. Here the CDR3 DNA reads TGTGCCAGCAGTAAAGGACGGACCGCCAAGGTCACTGAAGCTTTCTTT.

The chain couples TRBV5-4 to TRBJ2-2, with a tentative D call TRBD2 (7 bases). CDR1 is SGHNT, CDR2 YYREEE, per germline (reference sequence). The ends were cut back, 3 bases at V and 4 bases at J, with 19 bases in the middle. The CDR3 is 17 residues long. CDR3 residues: CASSSGGPEGGTGELFF. CDR3 coding DNA: TGTGCCAGCAGCTCGGGGGGCCCCGAGGGAGGCACCGGGGAGCTGTTTTTT.

V and J are TRBV4-3 and TRBJ2-7, with a weak D call TRBD2 (6 bases). V was shortened by 3 bases and J by 2 bases, with 14 bases between the two germline ends. The CDR3 is 15 residues long. In germline, CDR1 is LGHNA, CDR2 YSLEER. As DNA, the CDR3 is TGCGCCAGCAGCCAGGGCCGGGACTGGGCCTACGAGCAGTACTTC. Encoded protein: CASSQGRDWAYEQYF.

The V and J genes are TRBV5-1 and TRBJ2-5; D ambiguous. Germline values: CDR1 SGHRS, CDR2 YFSETQ. The CDR3 runs to 13 residues. The V end was cut by 4 bases, the J end by 0 bases, with 7 bases between. DNA of the CDR3: TGCGCCAGCAGCATCGAATACCAAGAGACCCAGTACTTC. This translates into CASSIEYQETQYF.

The gene calls are TRBV19 and TRBJ1-6; no clear D. Germline CDR1 and CDR2: LNHDA and SQIVND (reference sequence). The germline V and J ends were trimmed by 5 bases and 8 bases, with 7 bases remaining between them. This CDR3 has 12 amino acids. Here the CDR3 DNA reads TGTGCCAGTAGTTCATATGATTCACCCCTCCACTTT. It encodes CASSSYDSPLHF.

This clone was found once. This chain links TRBV9 with TRBJ2-2; D might be TRBD1 (6 bases). Trimming removed 2 bases at V and 0 bases at J, with 11 bases between. The CDR3 has 16 amino acids. Germline lookup yields CDR1 SGDLS and CDR2 YYNGEE. In nucleotides, the CDR3 is TGTGCCAGCAGCGTCTTAGGACAGCCGAACACCGGGGAGCTGTTTTTT. Its protein product is CASSVLGQPNTGELFF.

The chain has TRBV12-5 and TRBJ1-3, with D maybe TRBD1 (5 bases). The CDR3 loop spans 15 amino acids. V was shortened by 7 bases and J by 4 bases, with 17 bases between the two germline ends. Germline lookup yields CDR1 LGHNT and CDR2 FRNRAP. The CDR3 DNA sequence: TGTGCTAGTGTTCCCGACAGCAGCAACGGAAACACCATATATTTT. It encodes CASVPDSSNGNTIYF.

The table lists this clone with a count of one. The chain carries TRBV9 and TRBJ1-3; 7 bases align to TRBD1. The J segment lost 0 bases and the V segment lost 3 bases, leaving 9 bases of the junction unmatched. The CDR3 spans 17 residues. The V gene's germline CDR1 is SGDLS and CDR2 YYNGEE. CDR3 bases: TGTGCCAGCAGCGCCGGACAGGCCATAGACTCTGGAAACACCATATATTTT. Its protein is CASSAGQAIDSGNTIYF.

The rearrangement uses TRBV9 and TRBJ2-7, with 7 bases aligning to TRBD1. The CDR3 is made up of 15 amino acids. The V gene end was trimmed by 4 bases and the J gene end by 1 base; junction bases not matched to a gene: 8. CDR1 is SGDLS and CDR2 is YYNGEE in the germline V gene. The CDR3 DNA reads TGTGCCAGCAGCAGGGGGCAATTAGTATCCTACGAGCAGTACTTC. It yields the protein CASSRGQLVSYEQYF.

This clone occurred a few times. The rearrangement joins TRBV28 to TRBJ1-2; 10 positions agree with TRBD1. The ends lost 6 bases at V and 4 bases at J; junction bases unmatched: 8. From germline, CDR1 is MDHEN and CDR2 SYDVKM. This CDR3 is 15 amino acids long. The CDR3 reads CASSGTGVASYGYTF. The CDR3 region has the DNA TGTGCCAGCAGCGGGACAGGGGTTGCGAGCTATGGCTACACCTTC.

This chain links TRBV6-6 with TRBJ1-3, with D tentatively TRBD1 (5 bases). Germline CDR1 and CDR2: MNHNY and SVGAGI (reference sequence). This CDR3 comprises 13 residues. The germline V and J ends were trimmed by 11 bases and 4 bases, with 15 bases remaining between them. CDR3 sequence reads: CAATMGVGNTIYF. CDR3 DNA: TGTGCCGCTACTATGGGGGTAGGAAACACCATATATTTT.

CDR3 protein: CATTEDLHGQPQHF. In nucleotides, the CDR3 is TGTGCCACTACAGAGGACCTACATGGACAGCCCCAGCATTTT. The chain is built from TRBV5-4 and TRBJ1-5; D gene ambiguous. Germline V gene sequence: CDR1 SGHNT, CDR2 YYREEE (reference sequence). The CDR3 loop spans 14 amino acids. The V gene lost 9 bases and the J gene lost 7 bases, with 20 bases spanning the gap. Variable domain in full (rest from reference TRBV5-4 and TRBJ1-5): ETGVTQSPTHLIKTRGQQVTLRCSSQSGHNTVSWYQQALGQGPQFIFQYYREEENGRGNFPPRFSGLQFPNYSSELNVNALELDDSALYLCATTEDLHGQPQHFGDGTRLSIL.

The chain uses TRBV4-3 and TRBJ2-2; the D gene is possibly TRBD2 (6 bases). This CDR3 spans 17 amino acids. V lost 0 bases, J lost 8 bases, and 19 bases lay in between. Germline V gene data show CDR1 as LGHNA and CDR2 as YSLEER. Here the CDR3 reads CASSQDRVDSRGGELFF. Written as DNA, the CDR3 is TGCGCCAGCAGCCAAGATCGAGTAGACTCCCGGGGGGGGGAGCTGTTTTTT.

This clone was recorded only once. The V call is TRBV7-2, the J call TRBJ2-2; D gene uncertain. This CDR3 contains 13 residues. Germline loops: CDR1 SGHTA, CDR2 FQGNSA. V lost 3 bases and J 6 bases, leaving 8 bases between the germline ends. In DNA form, the CDR3 reads TGTGCCAGCAGCTTGAAACGGTCCGGGGAGCTGTTTTTT. It is translated as CASSLKRSGELFF. The full variable domain, its missing parts supplied by reference TRBV7-2 and TRBJ2-2, is GAGVSQSPSNKVTEKGKDVELRCDPISGHTALYWYRQSLGQGLEFLIYFQGNSAPDKSGLPSDRFSAERTGGSVSTLTIQRTQQEDSAVYLCASSLKRSGELFFGEGSRLTVL.

The V gene is TRBV12-5, the J gene TRBJ1-1, with 12 bases lining up with TRBD1. Germline V gene data show CDR1 as LGHNT and CDR2 as FRNRAP. There are 15 residues in the CDR3. The J segment lost 3 bases and the V segment lost 10 bases, leaving 9 bases of the junction unmatched. The CDR3 nucleotides read TGTGCTACGGGGACAGGGGGCTTAATGGACACTGAAGCTTTCTTT. It yields the protein CATGTGGLMDTEAFF.